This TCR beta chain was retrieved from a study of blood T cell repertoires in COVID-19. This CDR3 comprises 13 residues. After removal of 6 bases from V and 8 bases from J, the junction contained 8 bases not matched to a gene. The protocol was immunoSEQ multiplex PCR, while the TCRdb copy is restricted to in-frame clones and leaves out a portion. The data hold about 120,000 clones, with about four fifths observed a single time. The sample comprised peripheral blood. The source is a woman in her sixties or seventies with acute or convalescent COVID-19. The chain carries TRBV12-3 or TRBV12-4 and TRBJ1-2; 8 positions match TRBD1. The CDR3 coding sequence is TGTGCCAGCAGACAGACCAGGGGGCAAGGCTACACCTTC. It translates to CASRQTRGQGYTF.